Listed below are T cell receptor beta chains from one sample, sequenced in a study of blood T cell repertoires in COVID-19. Some clones are missing from TCRdb's copy, which holds only in-frame ones; the method was immunoSEQ multiplex PCR. Of around 370,000 clones in the sample, about 90% are singletons; the top ten hold around 6%. Sequenced sample: peripheral blood. All receptors come from a woman in her 50s with COVID-19, enrolled during active disease. Both conserved end residues are part of each CDR3. The D gene is left open where the match is weak. A clone size is listed for some rows: how often the clone was seen (once, few, many), or a class if it is expanded.

size: -
V: TRBV9
J: TRBJ1-2
D: -
CDR3: CASSSSPHLPQGDGYTF
DNA: TGTGCCAGCAGCTCCAGTCCCCACCTCCCCCAGGGCGATGGCTACACCTTC

size: -
V: TRBV14
J: TRBJ1-1
D: -
CDR3: CASSQDWGYLNTEAFF
DNA: TGTGCCAGCAGCCAAGATTGGGGCTACCTGAACACTGAAGCTTTCTTT

size: -
V: TRBV5-1
J: TRBJ2-5
D: -
CDR3: CASSPRTETRQTQYF
DNA: TGCGCCAGCAGCCCCCGGACAGAGACGAGGCAGACCCAGTACTTC

size: -
V: TRBV4-1
J: TRBJ2-7
D: TRBD1
CDR3: CASSHLGTGTYEQYF
DNA: TGCGCCAGCAGCCACCTCGGGACAGGGACGTACGAGCAGTACTTC

size: few
V: TRBV20-1
J: TRBJ2-2
D: -
CDR3: CSASLDGAKLFF
DNA: TGCAGTGCCAGTCTGGATGGGGCAAAGCTGTTTTTT

size: -
V: TRBV2
J: TRBJ1-5
D: TRBD1
CDR3: CASSGQGTSNQPQHF
DNA: TGTGCCAGCAGCGGACAGGGGACTAGCAATCAGCCCCAGCATTTT

size: -
V: TRBV27
J: TRBJ1-1
D: -
CDR3: CASSSSGLGAREAFF
DNA: TGTGCCAGCAGTTCGTCAGGATTGGGGGCAAGAGAAGCTTTCTTT

size: -
V: TRBV9
J: TRBJ1-6
D: -
CDR3: CASSPSEGLRAPLHF
DNA: TGTGCCAGCAGCCCGTCGGAGGGATTAAGGGCACCCCTCCACTTT

size: -
V: TRBV3-1/TRBV3-2
J: TRBJ2-7
D: -
CDR3: CASSQEAGRISVSGEQYF
DNA: TGTGCCAGCAGCCAAGAAGCTGGGCGGATCTCCGTATCGGGGGAGCAGTACTTC

size: -
V: TRBV5-1
J: TRBJ1-1
D: TRBD1
CDR3: CASSLEGQGGEAFF
DNA: TGCGCCAGCAGCTTGGAGGGACAGGGGGGAGAAGCTTTCTTT

size: -
V: TRBV29-1
J: TRBJ2-5
D: -
CDR3: CSVEDLGGSETQYF
DNA: TGCAGCGTTGAAGATCTAGGGGGATCGGAGACCCAGTACTTC

size: -
V: TRBV24-1
J: TRBJ2-3
D: TRBD1
CDR3: CATSDSAGQGPGDTQYF
DNA: TGTGCCACCAGTGATTCCGCGGGACAGGGCCCAGGGGATACGCAGTATTTT

size: -
V: TRBV12-3/TRBV12-4
J: TRBJ1-2
D: -
CDR3: CASRPSLGGYTF
DNA: TGTGCCAGCAGACCCTCCCTGGGCGGCTACACCTTC

size: -
V: TRBV7-2
J: TRBJ2-7
D: TRBD2
CDR3: CASRTSPSSYEQYF
DNA: TGTGCCAGCAGGACTAGCCCGAGCTCCTACGAGCAGTACTTC

size: -
V: TRBV18
J: TRBJ1-1
D: -
CDR3: CASSLTGNTEAFF
DNA: TGTGCCAGCTCTCTGACAGGGAACACTGAAGCTTTCTTT

size: -
V: TRBV3-1/TRBV3-2
J: TRBJ2-1
D: -
CDR3: CASSQVSPVSRRYNEQFF
DNA: TGTGCCAGCAGCCAAGTAAGTCCTGTTTCCAGGAGGTACAATGAGCAGTTCTTC

size: -
V: TRBV30
J: TRBJ1-1
D: -
CDR3: CAWSGVGAGVVGAFF
DNA: TGTGCCTGGAGTGGCGTAGGGGCCGGTGTAGTTGGAGCTTTCTTT